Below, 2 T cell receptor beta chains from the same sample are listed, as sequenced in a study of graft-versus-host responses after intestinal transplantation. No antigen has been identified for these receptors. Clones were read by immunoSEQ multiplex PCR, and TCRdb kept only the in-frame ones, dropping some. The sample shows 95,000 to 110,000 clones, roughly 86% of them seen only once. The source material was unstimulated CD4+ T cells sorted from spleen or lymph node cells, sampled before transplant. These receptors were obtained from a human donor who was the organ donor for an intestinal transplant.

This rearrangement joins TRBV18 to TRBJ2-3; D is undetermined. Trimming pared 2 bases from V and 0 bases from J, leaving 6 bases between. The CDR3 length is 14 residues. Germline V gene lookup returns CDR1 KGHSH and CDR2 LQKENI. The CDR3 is CASSPGLSTDTQYF. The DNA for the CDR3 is TGTGCCAGCTCACCAGGCCTAAGCACAGATACGCAGTATTTT.

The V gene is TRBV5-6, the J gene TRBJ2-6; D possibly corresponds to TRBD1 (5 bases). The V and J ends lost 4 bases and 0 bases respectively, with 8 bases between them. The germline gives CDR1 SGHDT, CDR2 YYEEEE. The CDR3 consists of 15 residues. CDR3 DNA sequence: TGTGCCAGCAGCCGACAGAGCTCTGGGGCCAACGTCCTGACTTTC. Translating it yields CASSRQSSGANVLTF.